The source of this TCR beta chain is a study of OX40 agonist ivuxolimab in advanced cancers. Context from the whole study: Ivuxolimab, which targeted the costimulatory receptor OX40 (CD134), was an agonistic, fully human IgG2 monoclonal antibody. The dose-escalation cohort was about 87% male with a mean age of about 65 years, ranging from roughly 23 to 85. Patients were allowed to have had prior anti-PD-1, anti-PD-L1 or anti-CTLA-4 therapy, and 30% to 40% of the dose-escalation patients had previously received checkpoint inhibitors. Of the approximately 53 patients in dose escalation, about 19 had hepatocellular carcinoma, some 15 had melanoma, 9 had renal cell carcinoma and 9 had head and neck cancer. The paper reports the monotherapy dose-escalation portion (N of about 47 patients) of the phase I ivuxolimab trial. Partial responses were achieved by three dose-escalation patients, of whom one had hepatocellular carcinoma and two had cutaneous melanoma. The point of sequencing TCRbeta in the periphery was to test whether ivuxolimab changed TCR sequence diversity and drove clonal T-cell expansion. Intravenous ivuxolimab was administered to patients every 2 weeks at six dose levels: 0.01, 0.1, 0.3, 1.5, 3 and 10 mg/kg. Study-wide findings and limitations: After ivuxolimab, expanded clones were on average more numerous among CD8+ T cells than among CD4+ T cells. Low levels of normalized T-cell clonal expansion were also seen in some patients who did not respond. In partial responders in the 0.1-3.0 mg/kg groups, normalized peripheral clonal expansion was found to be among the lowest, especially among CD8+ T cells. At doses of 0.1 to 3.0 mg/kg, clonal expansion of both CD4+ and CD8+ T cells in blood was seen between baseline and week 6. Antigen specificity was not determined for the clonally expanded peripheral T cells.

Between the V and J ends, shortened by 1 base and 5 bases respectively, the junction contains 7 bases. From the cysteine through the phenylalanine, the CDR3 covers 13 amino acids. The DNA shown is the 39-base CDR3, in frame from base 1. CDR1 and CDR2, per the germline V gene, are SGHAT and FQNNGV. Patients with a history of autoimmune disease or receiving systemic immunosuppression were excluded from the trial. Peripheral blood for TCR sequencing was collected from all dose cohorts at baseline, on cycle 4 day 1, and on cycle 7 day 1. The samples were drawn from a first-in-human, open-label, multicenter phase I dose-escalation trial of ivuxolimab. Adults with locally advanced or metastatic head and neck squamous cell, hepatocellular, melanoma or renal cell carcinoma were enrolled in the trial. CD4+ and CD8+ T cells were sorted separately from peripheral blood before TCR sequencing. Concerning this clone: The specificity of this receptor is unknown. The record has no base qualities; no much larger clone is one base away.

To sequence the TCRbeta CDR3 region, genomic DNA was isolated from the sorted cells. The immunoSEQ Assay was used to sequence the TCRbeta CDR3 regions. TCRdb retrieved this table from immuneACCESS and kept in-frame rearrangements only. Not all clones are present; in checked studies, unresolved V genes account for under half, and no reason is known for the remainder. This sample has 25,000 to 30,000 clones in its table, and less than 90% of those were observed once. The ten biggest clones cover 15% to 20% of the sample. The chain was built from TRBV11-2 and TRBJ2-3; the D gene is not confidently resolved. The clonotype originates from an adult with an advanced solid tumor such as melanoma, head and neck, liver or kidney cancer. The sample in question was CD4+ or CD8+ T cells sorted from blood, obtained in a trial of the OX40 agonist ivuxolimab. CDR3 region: CASSLAPGDTQYF. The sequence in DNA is TGTGCCAGCAGCTTAGCCCCGGGAGATACGCAGTATTTT.